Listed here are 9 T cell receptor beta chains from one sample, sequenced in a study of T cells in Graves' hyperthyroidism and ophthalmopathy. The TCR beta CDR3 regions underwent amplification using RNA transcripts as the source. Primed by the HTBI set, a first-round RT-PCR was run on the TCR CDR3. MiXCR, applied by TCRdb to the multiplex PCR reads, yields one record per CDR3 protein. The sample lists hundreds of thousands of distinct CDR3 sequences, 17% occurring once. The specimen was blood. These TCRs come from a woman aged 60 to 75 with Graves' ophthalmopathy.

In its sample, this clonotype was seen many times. The CDR3 region has the DNA TGTGCCAGTAGTATGTGGCAATCCACACACAATGAGCAGTTCTTC. It encodes CASSMWQSTHNEQFF. The V gene is TRBV19, the J gene TRBJ2-1; D gene uncertain. The CDR3 covers 15 residues. Trimming removed 3 bases at V and 5 bases at J, with 14 bases between. Germline lookup yields CDR1 LNHDA and CDR2 SQIVND (reference sequence).

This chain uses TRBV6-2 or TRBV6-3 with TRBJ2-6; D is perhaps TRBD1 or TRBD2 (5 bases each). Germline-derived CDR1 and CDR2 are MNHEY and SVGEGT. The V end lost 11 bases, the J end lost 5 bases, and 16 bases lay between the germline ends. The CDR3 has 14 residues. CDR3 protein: CAGSPRGRANVLTF. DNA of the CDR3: TGTGCCGGGTCCCCGAGGGGAAGGGCCAACGTCCTGACTTTC.

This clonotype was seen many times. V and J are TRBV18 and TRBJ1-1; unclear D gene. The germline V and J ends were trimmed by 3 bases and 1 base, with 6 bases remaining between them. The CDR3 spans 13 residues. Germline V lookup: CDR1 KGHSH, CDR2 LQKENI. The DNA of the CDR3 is TGTGCCAGCTCACCCCGGGCGAACACTGAAGCTTTCTTT. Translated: CASSPRANTEAFF.

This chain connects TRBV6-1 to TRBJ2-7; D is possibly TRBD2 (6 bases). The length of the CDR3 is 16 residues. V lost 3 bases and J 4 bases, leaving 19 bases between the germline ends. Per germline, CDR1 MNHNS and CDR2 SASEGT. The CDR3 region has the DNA TGTGCCAGCAGTGACCGGGATCGGGGGTCCAGATACGAGCAGTACTTC. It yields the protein CASSDRDRGSRYEQYF.

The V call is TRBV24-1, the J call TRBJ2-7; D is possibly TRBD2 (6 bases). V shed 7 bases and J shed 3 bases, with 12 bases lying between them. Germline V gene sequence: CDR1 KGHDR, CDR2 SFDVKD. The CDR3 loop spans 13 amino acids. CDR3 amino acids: CATSRRGNYEQYF. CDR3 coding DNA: TGTGCCACCAGCCGCCGGGGGAACTACGAGCAGTACTTC.

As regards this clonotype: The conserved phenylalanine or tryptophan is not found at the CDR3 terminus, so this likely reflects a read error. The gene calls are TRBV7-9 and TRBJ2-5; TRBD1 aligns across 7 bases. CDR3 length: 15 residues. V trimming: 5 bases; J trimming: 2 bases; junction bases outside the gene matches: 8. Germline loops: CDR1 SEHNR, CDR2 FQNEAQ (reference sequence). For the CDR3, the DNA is TGTGCCAGCAGCCCAGTCCCGGGACAGCAAGAGACCCAGTACTCC. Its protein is CASSPVPGQQETQYS.

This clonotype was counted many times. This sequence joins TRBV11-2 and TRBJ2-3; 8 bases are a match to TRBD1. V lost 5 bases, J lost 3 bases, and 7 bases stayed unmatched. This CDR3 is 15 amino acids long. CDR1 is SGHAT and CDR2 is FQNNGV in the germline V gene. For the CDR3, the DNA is TGTGCCAGCAGCATCTCGGACAGGGTAACAGATACGCAGTATTTT. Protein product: CASSISDRVTDTQYF.

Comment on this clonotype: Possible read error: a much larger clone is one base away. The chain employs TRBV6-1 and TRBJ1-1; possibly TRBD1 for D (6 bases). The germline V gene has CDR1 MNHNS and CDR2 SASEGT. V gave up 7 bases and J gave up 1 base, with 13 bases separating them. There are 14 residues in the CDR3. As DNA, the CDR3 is TGTGCCAGCAATCGACAGGCTCCGAACACTGAAGCTTTCTTT. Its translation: CASNRQAPNTEAFF.

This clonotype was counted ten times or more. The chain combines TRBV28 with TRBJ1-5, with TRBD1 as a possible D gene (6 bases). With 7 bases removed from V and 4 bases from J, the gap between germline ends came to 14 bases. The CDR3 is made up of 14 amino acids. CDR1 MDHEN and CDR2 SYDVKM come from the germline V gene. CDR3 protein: CASTGQSLNQPQHF. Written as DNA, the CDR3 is TGTGCCAGCACCGGACAGTCCCTTAATCAGCCCCAGCATTTT.